Below, 19 T cell receptor beta chains from the same sample are listed, as sequenced in a study of a mutant IDH1 vaccine in newly diagnosed glioma. No antigen has been assigned to these receptors. Generated by immunoSEQ multiplex PCR, the TCRdb table keeps only in-frame clones and is missing some. The table records about 54,000 clones, 87% of them present only once. The time point: week 23, last vaccination. The study gave 300 ug of mutant IDH1 20-mer peptide per vaccine dose, with topical imiquimod. The sample here was PBMCs, taken from a glioma patient whose treatment included an IDH1 peptide vaccine. The origin of the receptors is a man aged 35 to 55 with glioma.

This chain connects TRBV29-1 to TRBJ1-5; D uncertain. Looked up from germline, CDR1 is SQVTM and CDR2 is ANQGSEA. CDR3 length: 14 amino acids. V was shortened by 5 bases and J by 4 bases, with 15 bases between the two germline ends. The CDR3 spells CSVSQGNPNQPQHF. The CDR3 nucleotides are TGCAGCGTTAGTCAAGGAAATCCTAATCAGCCCCAGCATTTT.

The chain combines TRBV6-4 with TRBJ2-3; no clear D. Germline CDR1 and CDR2: MRHNA and SNTAGT. The CDR3 extends over 14 amino acids. V gave up 2 bases and J gave up 0 bases, with 6 bases separating them. The CDR3 loop reads CASSDEISTDTQYF. DNA of the CDR3: TGTGCCAGCAGTGACGAGATTAGCACAGATACGCAGTATTTT.

This chain joins TRBV7-2 and TRBJ2-4, with 7 bases matching TRBD2. CDR3 length equals 16 residues. The V segment lost 2 bases and the J segment 7 bases; nucleotides outside the gene matches: 11. Germline V gene lookup returns CDR1 SGHTA and CDR2 FQGNSA. CDR3 sequence reads: CASSLMGLWEGNIQYF. CDR3 in DNA: TGTGCCAGCAGCTTAATGGGTCTCTGGGAGGGGAACATTCAGTACTTC.

This sequence joins TRBV9 and TRBJ1-1, with D possibly being TRBD1 (5 bases). CDR3 length equals 15 residues. The ends were cut back, 0 bases at V and 1 base at J, with 10 bases in the middle. Germline values: CDR1 SGDLS, CDR2 YYNGEE. CDR3 amino acids: CASSVVGVKNTEAFF. The CDR3 bases are TGTGCCAGCAGCGTAGTAGGGGTAAAGAACACTGAAGCTTTCTTT.

This chain uses TRBV5-8 with TRBJ1-5; maybe TRBD1 (6 bases). Between the trimmed V and J ends, which lost 1 base and 6 bases, there was a span of 14 bases. Per germline, CDR1 SGHTS and CDR2 YDEGEE. This CDR3 is built from 15 residues. This CDR3 reads CASSLSGGGSQPQHF. In DNA form, the CDR3 reads TGTGCCAGCAGCTTGAGCGGAGGGGGAAGTCAGCCCCAGCATTTT.

This chain connects TRBV28 to TRBJ2-5; TRBD2 matches 7 bases. The V gene's germline CDR1 is MDHEN and CDR2 SYDVKM. V was pared by 8 bases and J by 5 bases, with 8 bases of the junction left unmatched. The CDR3 sequence is 13 residues long. CDR3 loop: CASWGGIWETQYF. In DNA form, the CDR3 reads TGTGCCAGCTGGGGGGGAATCTGGGAGACCCAGTACTTC.

This chain joins TRBV2 and TRBJ1-4; 7 bases fit TRBD1. CDR1 is SNHLY, CDR2 FYNNEI, per germline. The CDR3 runs 15 residues. V lost 7 bases, J lost 3 bases, and 8 bases stayed unmatched. Here the CDR3 DNA reads TGTGCCAGCACTCGACAGGGTTTGGCTAATGAAAAACTGTTTTTT. This codes for CASTRQGLANEKLFF.

This chain joins TRBV6-5 and TRBJ1-5, with D possibly TRBD1 on 5 matching bases. The CDR3 runs 13 residues. Germline V lookup: CDR1 MNHEY, CDR2 SVGAGI. The V end lost 6 bases, the J end lost 1 base, and 7 bases lay between the germline ends. CDR3 DNA sequence: TGTGCCAGCAGGAGGACAAGCAATCAGCCCCAGCATTTT. Encoded protein: CASRRTSNQPQHF.

The chain combines TRBV19 with TRBJ2-1; D uncertain. Trimming took off 3 bases at V and 0 bases at J, with 3 bases between the two ends. From germline, CDR1 is LNHDA and CDR2 SQIVND (reference sequence). This CDR3 is built from 13 residues. For the CDR3, the DNA is TGTGCCAGTAGTATGAGCTCCTACAATGAGCAGTTCTTC. Its translation: CASSMSSYNEQFF.

Regarding this clone: Other DNA sequences of this sample code for an identical CDR3. The J gene is TRBJ2-5, the V gene TRBV10-3; either TRBD1 or TRBD2 may supply D (5 bases each). V lost 4 bases, J lost 2 bases, and 5 bases lay in between. Germline V CDR1 and CDR2: ENHRY, SYGVKD. The CDR3 runs to 12 residues. The CDR3, as DNA: TGTGCCATCAGTGGGGGGCAAGAGACCCAGTACTTC. As protein: CAISGGQETQYF.

The chain recombines TRBV10-3 with TRBJ2-7; 10 nucleotides agree with TRBD1. The germline gives CDR1 ENHRY, CDR2 SYGVKD. V trimming: 10 bases; J trimming: 3 bases; junction bases outside the gene matches: 6. This CDR3 contains 13 residues. The CDR3 DNA is TGTGCCACCCGGACAGGGGGTTACTACGAGCAGTACTTC. Translated, it gives CATRTGGYYEQYF.

The chain has TRBV7-2 and TRBJ2-3; D might be TRBD2 (5 bases). Trimming stripped 6 bases from V and 1 base from J, with 5 bases between. The CDR3 runs to 12 residues. The germline V gene encodes CDR1 SGHTA and CDR2 FQGNSA. CDR3: CASRRGTDTQYF. DNA for the CDR3: TGTGCCAGCAGGCGGGGCACAGATACGCAGTATTTT.

J is TRBJ1-3 and V is TRBV6-6, with TRBD1 identical over 8 bases. The CDR3 length is 15 residues. From germline, CDR1 is MNHNY and CDR2 SVGAGI (reference sequence). V dropped 5 bases and J dropped 4; count of bases not matched to a gene: 7. The CDR3 DNA reads TGTGCCAGCAGTGACACAGGGGGATCCGGAAACACCATATATTTT. It specifies CASSDTGGSGNTIYF.

The chain joins TRBV7-9 to TRBJ2-7, with D possibly matching TRBD1 (6 bases). Trimming removed 5 bases from V and 4 bases from J, with 15 bases in between. There are 14 residues in the CDR3. Per the germline V gene, CDR1 is SEHNR and CDR2 is FQNEAQ (reference sequence). Here the CDR3 DNA reads TGTGCCAGCAGCCCAGGGACAAACAGATACGAGCAGTACTTC. Protein product: CASSPGTNRYEQYF. The full variable domain, rest sourced from reference TRBV7-9 and TRBJ2-7, is DTGVSQNPRHKITKRGQNVTFRCDPISEHNRLYWYRQTLGQGPEFLTYFQNEAQLEKSRLLSDRFSAERPKGSFSTLEIQRTEQGDSAMYLCASSPGTNRYEQYFGPGTRLTVT.

The sample holds a few counts of this clone. The V and J genes are TRBV27 and TRBJ2-2, with 13 nucleotides matching TRBD2. The CDR3 is made up of 17 amino acids. Germline CDR1 MNHEY, CDR2 SMNVEV (reference sequence). V lost 5 bases to trimming and J lost 7 bases; unmatched junction nucleotides: 10. CDR3 sequence reads: CASSVDLWTSGGGELFF. The CDR3 nucleotides read TGTGCCAGCAGTGTAGACCTCTGGACTAGCGGGGGCGGGGAGCTGTTTTTT.

V gene TRBV4-1 combines with J gene TRBJ1-2; D remains ambiguous. The length of the CDR3 is 15 residues. The V gene's germline CDR1 is MGHRA and CDR2 YSYEKL. The V end was cut by 0 bases, the J end by 4 bases, with 12 bases between. The CDR3 reads CASSQDRPPRYGYTF. CDR3 DNA sequence: TGCGCCAGCAGCCAAGACAGGCCCCCTCGCTATGGCTACACCTTC.

The V and J genes are TRBV7-9 and TRBJ1-3; a weak D match, TRBD1 (6 bases). Trimming pared 6 bases from V and 0 bases from J, leaving 15 bases between. The CDR3 runs to 16 residues. Germline loops: CDR1 SEHNR, CDR2 FQNEAQ (reference sequence). CDR3: CASRFRDRLSGNTIYF. The CDR3 bases are TGTGCCAGCAGGTTCCGAGACAGGCTCTCTGGAAACACCATATATTTT. The variable domain in full, completed from reference TRBV7-9 and TRBJ1-3, reads DTGVSQNPRHKITKRGQNVTFRCDPISEHNRLYWYRQTLGQGPEFLTYFQNEAQLEKSRLLSDRFSAERPKGSFSTLEIQRTEQGDSAMYLCASRFRDRLSGNTIYFGEGSWLTVV.

The chain is built from TRBV18 and TRBJ2-5, with D possibly TRBD2 on 6 matching bases. V lost 4 bases, J lost 3 bases, and 15 bases lay in between. The length of the CDR3 is 15 residues. Germline-derived CDR1 and CDR2 are KGHSH and LQKENI. CDR3 sequence (DNA): TGTGCCAGCTCACTCCGGGCGGGGCTTGAAGAGACCCAGTACTTC. As protein: CASSLRAGLEETQYF. Combining the CDR3 with reference TRBV18 and TRBJ2-5 gives the whole variable domain NAGVMQNPRHLVRRRGQEARLRCSPMKGHSHVYWYRQLPEEGLKFMVYLQKENIIDESGMPKERFSAEFPKEGPSILRIQQVVRGDSAAYFCASSLRAGLEETQYFGPGTRLLVL.

This chain connects TRBV6-1 to TRBJ1-1; D is possibly TRBD1 (6 bases). The germline gives CDR1 MNHNS, CDR2 SASEGT. The ends were cut back, 2 bases at V and 7 bases at J, with 8 bases in the middle. This CDR3 region has 12 residues. The CDR3 nucleotides are TGTGCCAGCAGTGAAAGGGGGGGTGAAGCTTTCTTT. Protein product: CASSERGGEAFF.